The rows below give T cell receptor beta chains drawn from one sample of a study of OX40 agonist ivuxolimab in advanced cancers. The repertoire was sequenced with immunoSEQ multiplex PCR; TCRdb's copy has only in-frame clones and lacks some. Here the sample spans fewer than 85,000 clones, 86% being singletons. The sequenced sample was CD4+ or CD8+ T cells sorted from blood, obtained in a trial of the OX40 agonist ivuxolimab. The origin of the receptors is an adult with an advanced solid tumor such as melanoma, head and neck, liver or kidney cancer. The CDR3 runs from the conserved cysteine through the conserved F or W. D genes are given only for firm matches. Clone size is not always given. Where it is, it says once, few, many or a class for expanded clones.

j_call v_call d_call clone_size cdr3_nt cdr3_aa
TRBJ1-5 TRBV6-4 NA NA TGTGCCAGCAGTGCTCGGGGGGGGAATCAGCCCCAGCATTTT CASSARGGNQPQHF
TRBJ2-3 TRBV10-1 NA NA TGCGCCAGCAGTGAGTCGACAGTAAGCACAGATACGCAGTATTTT CASSESTVSTDTQYF
TRBJ1-2 TRBV30 TRBD1 NA TGTGCCTGGAGTGTACAGACAGGGGGCGCCTATGGCTACACCTTC CAWSVQTGGAYGYTF
TRBJ2-3 TRBV11-1 NA NA TGTGCCAGCAGCCTAAGCACGGGCCCTAGCACAGATACGCAGTATTTT CASSLSTGPSTDTQYF
TRBJ1-3 TRBV5-6 NA NA TGTGCCAGCAGCTTACCAGGGCGTGGAAACACCATATATTTT CASSLPGRGNTIYF
TRBJ2-3 TRBV7-2 NA NA TGTGCCAGCGGAGGAAGGGGAAATACGCAGTATTTT CASGGRGNTQYF
TRBJ1-2 TRBV5-1 TRBD1 once TGCGCCAGCAGCACGGGACAGAAGAGCTTCTATGGCTACACCTTC CASSTGQKSFYGYTF
TRBJ2-7 TRBV9 TRBD2 NA TGTGCCAGCAGCGTAGGTCTAGCGGGTTACGAGCAGTACTTC CASSVGLAGYEQYF
TRBJ1-5 TRBV19 NA NA TGTGCCAGTAGTATGTCCCTAGTAAATCAGCCCCAGCATTTT CASSMSLVNQPQHF
TRBJ1-1 TRBV7-2 TRBD1 NA TGTGCCAGCAGCTCCCGGACAGGGGGAGGCACTGAAGCTTTCTTT CASSSRTGGGTEAFF
TRBJ1-4 TRBV5-1 NA NA TGCGCCAGCAGCTTGGGGGACACGGATACGGAAAAACTGTTTTTT CASSLGDTDTEKLFF
TRBJ2-5 TRBV10-3 NA NA TGTGCCATCAGTGAAGGTACCCAAGAGACCCAGTACTTC CAISEGTQETQYF
TRBJ2-1 TRBV6-1 TRBD2 NA TGTGCCAGCAGTGGCCTATTAGCGGGAGGGCCGGAGTACAATGAGCAGTTCTTC CASSGLLAGGPEYNEQFF
TRBJ1-1 TRBV5-1 NA NA TGCGCCAGCAGCTTGGCCACCCTCCGGAACGAAGCTTTCTTT CASSLATLRNEAFF
TRBJ2-7 TRBV18 TRBD1 NA TGTGCCAGCTCACCAAACCCGACAGGGGGCCGCGAGCAGTACTTC CASSPNPTGGREQYF
TRBJ2-1 TRBV28 TRBD1 NA TGTGCCAGCAGAAAGGGACAGACCTACAATGAGCAGTTCTTC CASRKGQTYNEQFF
TRBJ2-7 TRBV19 NA NA TGTGCCAGTAGTCGAGATTGGGCCCCGTCCTACGAGCAGTACTTC CASSRDWAPSYEQYF
TRBJ2-3 TRBV4-3 NA NA TGCGCCAGCAGCCAAGATCGGCGAAATACGCAGTATTTT CASSQDRRNTQYF
TRBJ2-7 TRBV7-2 TRBD2 NA TGTGCCAGCAGCTTAGCGACTAGCGGGGGTTCCGAGCAGTACTTC CASSLATSGGSEQYF
TRBJ2-7 TRBV6-1 NA NA TGTGCCAGCAGTGTAACGTTACCCTACGAGCAGTACTTC CASSVTLPYEQYF
TRBJ1-1 TRBV5-1 TRBD1 NA TGCGCCAGCAGCTCCGGACAGGGCGATGAAGCTTTCTTT CASSSGQGDEAFF
TRBJ1-2 TRBV28 NA NA TGTGCCAGCAGTCCACTTGGGGGAGGGCCGTCCCCTCGTGGCTACACCTTC CASSPLGGGPSPRGYTF
TRBJ1-2 TRBV18 NA NA TGTGCCAGCTCAGACCAGGAGGCCAGCTATGGCTACACCTTC CASSDQEASYGYTF
TRBJ2-7 TRBV28 NA NA TGTGCCAGCACCTCCGGGGCAGGGCTCTACGAGCAGTACTTC CASTSGAGLYEQYF
TRBJ2-7 TRBV6-6 TRBD1 NA TGTGCCAGCAGGGGACCGGGACAGGGAAGCTCCTACGAGCAGTACTTC CASRGPGQGSSYEQYF
TRBJ1-4 TRBV12-5 NA once TGTGCTAGTGGTTTGGTAAGGGCGGCTAATGAAAAACTGTTTTTT CASGLVRAANEKLFF
TRBJ1-2 TRBV7-2 NA NA TGTGCCAGCACCCTAAAACGGCAGGCTGGCTACACCTTC CASTLKRQAGYTF
TRBJ2-1 TRBV5-1 TRBD2 NA TGCGCCAGCAGCTTGGGACTAGCGGGGGGGCGGAGCAATGAGCAGTTCTTC CASSLGLAGGRSNEQFF
TRBJ1-2 TRBV19 NA few TGTGCCAGTAGAAGTCCGGGCCGGAACTATGGCTACACCTTC CASRSPGRNYGYTF
TRBJ1-5 TRBV18 NA NA TGTGCCAGCTCACCACCCCAGGGGAAAAGCAATCAGCCCCAGCATTTT CASSPPQGKSNQPQHF
TRBJ2-7 TRBV28 TRBD2 NA TGTGCCAGCAGTTTGGACGGCGGGAGGAGACCCTACGAGCAGTACTTC CASSLDGGRRPYEQYF
TRBJ2-6 TRBV4-2 NA NA TGTGCCAGCAGCTTACCGCGCAAAGAACAAAGTCGGGCCAACGTCCTGACTTTC CASSLPRKEQSRANVLTF
TRBJ1-5 TRBV2 NA once TGTGCCAGCAGTGAGAGTGGTAATCAGCCCCAGCATTTT CASSESGNQPQHF
TRBJ1-5 TRBV6-5 NA NA TGTGCCAGCAGCCTCGGGAGGGATAGCAATCAGCCCCAGCATTTT CASSLGRDSNQPQHF
TRBJ1-1 TRBV28 TRBD1 few TGTGCCAGCAGTAGGGACAGAAGTGAAGCTTTCTTT CASSRDRSEAFF
TRBJ2-1 TRBV7-2 TRBD2 once TGTGCCAGCAGCTTAGACACTAGCGGGATAGGTGGATACAATGAGCAGTTCTTC CASSLDTSGIGGYNEQFF
TRBJ1-5 TRBV28 NA NA TGTGCCAGCAGGGTTGGCAATCAGCCCCAGCATTTT CASRVGNQPQHF
TRBJ1-3 TRBV5-6 NA once TGTGCCAGCAGCTCTCGAAACACCATATATTTT CASSSRNTIYF
TRBJ2-1 TRBV7-8 NA NA TGTGCCAGCAGCTTCGGCGGGAAATATGAGCAGTTCTTC CASSFGGKYEQFF
TRBJ2-3 TRBV2 TRBD2 NA TGTGCCAGCAGGCGGGCTAGCGGGAGGGCTAGCACAGATACGCAGTATTTT CASRRASGRASTDTQYF
TRBJ2-7 TRBV29-1 NA NA TGCAGCGTCGCCCGGGCGGCGGGTTTGGACGAGCAGTACTTC CSVARAAGLDEQYF
TRBJ2-3 TRBV27 NA NA TGTGCCAGCGCCTCTCCCTGGCCAGATACGCAGTATTTT CASASPWPDTQYF